This passage covers 25 T cell receptor beta chains from one sample sequenced in a study of cytomegalovirus exposure and HLA in healthy donors. The study ran its PCR with 60 Vbeta and 13 Jbeta primers. Assay used: immunoSEQ multiplex PCR; TCRdb lists only in-frame clones, some missing. Recorded for this sample: 40,000 to 50,000 clones. Sequencing used PBMCs. Receptor source: a middle-aged woman in good health and CMV-seronegative.

V usage is TRBV7-3 and J usage is TRBJ2-2, with 8 bases aligning to TRBD2. CDR3 length equals 15 residues. Germline V gene data show CDR1 as SGHTA and CDR2 as FQGTGA. V shed 7 bases and J 2 bases; nucleotides not matched to a gene: 6. The DNA for the CDR3 is TGTGCCAGCAAAGAAAGCGGGAGTAACACCGGGGAGCTGTTTTTT. It codes for CASKESGSNTGELFF.

This chain uses TRBV6-4 with TRBJ1-1; no clear D gene. CDR3 length equals 13 residues. Trimming removed 4 bases from V and 1 base from J, with 7 bases in between. CDR1 and CDR2 from the germline V gene are MRHNA and SNTAGT. The CDR3 here is CASSAEGNTEAFF. CDR3 DNA: TGTGCCAGCAGTGCGGAGGGGAACACTGAAGCTTTCTTT.

The genes are TRBV28 and TRBJ1-2, with 10 bases lining up with TRBD1. The CDR3 is 19 amino acids. CDR1 is MDHEN and CDR2 is SYDVKM in the germline V gene. V shed 1 base, J shed 4 bases, and the junction held 15 bases outside the gene matches. The CDR3: CASSLSVSVVGDRGYGYTF. In DNA, the CDR3 is TGTGCCAGCAGTTTATCCGTATCGGTGGTTGGGGACAGGGGCTATGGCTACACCTTC.

This chain uses TRBV18 with TRBJ2-1, with D uncertain. The V gene lost 2 bases and the J gene lost 6 bases, with 11 bases spanning the gap. The germline V gene encodes CDR1 KGHSH and CDR2 LQKENI. CDR3 length: 14 residues. CDR3 sequence: CASSPAAVANEQFF. Here the CDR3 DNA reads TGTGCCAGCTCACCAGCGGCTGTCGCCAATGAGCAGTTCTTC.

V gene TRBV5-1 combines with J gene TRBJ2-5, with TRBD2 as a possible D gene (5 bases). The CDR3 has 13 amino acids. The germline gives CDR1 SGHRS, CDR2 YFSETQ. Between the trimmed V and J ends, which lost 4 bases and 3 bases, there was a span of 10 bases. CDR3 amino acids: CASSLEGEETQYF. The CDR3 DNA sequence: TGCGCCAGCAGCCTCGAGGGTGAAGAGACCCAGTACTTC.

V usage is TRBV4-1 and J usage is TRBJ2-7; 8 bases are a match to TRBD2. The CDR3 is 17 amino acids. The junction had 12 bases not matched to a gene; V was cut back by 2 bases and J by 3 bases. Germline lookup yields CDR1 MGHRA and CDR2 YSYEKL. DNA for the CDR3: TGCGCCAGCAGCCAATTATTGCTATCGGGAGGGCACTACGAGCAGTACTTC. Amino acid sequence: CASSQLLLSGGHYEQYF.

The CDR3 here is CASSDWAGYNEQFF. For the CDR3, the DNA is TGTGCCAGCAGTGATTGGGCAGGCTACAATGAGCAGTTCTTC. The chain couples TRBV2 to TRBJ2-1; D uncertain. The CDR3 consists of 14 residues. Germline CDR1 SNHLY, CDR2 FYNNEI. Trimming stripped 3 bases from V and 3 bases from J, with 9 bases between.

The chain has TRBV25-1 and TRBJ1-2; the match to TRBD1 covers 7 bases. The V segment lost 4 bases and the J segment 4 bases; nucleotides outside the gene matches: 6. The CDR3 extends over 14 amino acids. Germline lookup yields CDR1 MGHDK and CDR2 SYGVNS. In DNA form, the CDR3 reads TGTGCCAGCAGTGGTCCGGGACAGTTCTATGGCTACACCTTC. As protein: CASSGPGQFYGYTF.

The chain employs TRBV5-1 and TRBJ1-5; TRBD1 is a possible D gene (5 bases). The CDR3 has 13 amino acids. CDR1 and CDR2 from the germline V gene are SGHRS and YFSETQ. V lost 3 bases and J lost 5, with 9 bases in between. In DNA form, the CDR3 reads TGCGCCAGCAGCTCCACAGGAGATCAGCCCCAGCATTTT. Translated: CASSSTGDQPQHF.

This chain uses TRBV2 with TRBJ1-4, with D uncertain. The ends were cut back, 0 bases at V and 5 bases at J, with 10 bases in the middle. The CDR3 consists of 15 residues. Germline CDR1 and CDR2: SNHLY and FYNNEI. This CDR3 reads CASSEARTRNEKLFF. CDR3 nucleotides: TGTGCCAGCAGTGAAGCCCGTACAAGAAATGAAAAACTGTTTTTT. The whole variable domain, filled in from reference TRBV2 and TRBJ1-4, reads EPEVTQTPSHQVTQMGQEVILRCVPISNHLYFYWYRQILGQKVEFLVSFYNNEISEKSEIFDDQFSVERPDGSNFTLKIRSTKLEDSAMYFCASSEARTRNEKLFFGSGTQLSVL.

The chain joins TRBV9 to TRBJ2-1; tentatively, D is TRBD2 (6 bases). This CDR3 comprises 15 residues. The germline V gene has CDR1 SGDLS and CDR2 YYNGEE. Trimming cost V 4 bases and J 0 bases, with 11 bases left between them. CDR3 in amino acids: CASSFSGSSYNEQFF. CDR3 bases: TGTGCCAGCAGCTTTAGCGGAAGCTCCTACAATGAGCAGTTCTTC.

Comment on this clone: Compared with germline, one end of the junction differs, possibly owing to a read error. The chain combines TRBV28 with TRBJ1-2; no definite D call. The CDR3 extends over 12 amino acids. The germline gives CDR1 MDHEN, CDR2 SYDVKM. The chain's CDR3 is CANSRGSTGYTF. In DNA form, the CDR3 reads TGTGCCAACAGTCGAGGGTCTACTGGCTACACCTTC.

The V gene is TRBV4-3, the J gene TRBJ2-3; 11 bases align to TRBD2. CDR3 length: 16 residues. V lost 2 bases, J lost 2 bases, and 3 bases stayed unmatched. Germline V gene sequence: CDR1 LGHNA, CDR2 YSLEER. CDR3 sequence reads: CASSQIAGGPTDTQYF. As DNA, the CDR3 is TGCGCCAGCAGCCAAATAGCGGGAGGGCCCACAGATACGCAGTATTTT.

The CDR3 protein is CASSEVLGLAYEQYF. For the CDR3, the DNA is TGTGCCAGCAGTGAAGTGTTGGGACTAGCCTACGAGCAGTACTTC. V gene TRBV2 combines with J gene TRBJ2-7, with 8 nucleotides matching TRBD2. Germline-derived CDR1 and CDR2 are SNHLY and FYNNEI. V was clipped by 1 base and J by 2 bases; unmatched bases: 4. The CDR3 runs to 15 residues. The whole variable domain, filled in from reference TRBV2 and TRBJ2-7, reads EPEVTQTPSHQVTQMGQEVILRCVPISNHLYFYWYRQILGQKVEFLVSFYNNEISEKSEIFDDQFSVERPDGSNFTLKIRSTKLEDSAMYFCASSEVLGLAYEQYFGPGTRLTVT.

The chain links TRBV19 to TRBJ1-5; unclear D gene. Germline V gives CDR1 LNHDA, CDR2 SQIVND (reference sequence). The CDR3 consists of 13 residues. Trimming cost V 0 bases and J 11 bases, with 11 bases left between them. The CDR3 sequence: CASSIDTGRAQHF. Written as DNA, the CDR3 is TGTGCCAGTAGTATAGATACTGGGCGGGCCCAGCATTTT.

The genes are TRBV13 and TRBJ2-1; 10 nucleotides agree with TRBD2. V was clipped by 5 bases and J by 8 bases; unmatched bases: 18. The CDR3 is made up of 18 amino acids. CDR1 and CDR2 (germline): PRHDT, FYEKMQ (reference sequence). CDR3 sequence reads: CASSPVEKEREGRYEQFF. The CDR3 bases are TGTGCCAGCAGCCCAGTAGAAAAGGAGCGGGAGGGTAGATATGAGCAGTTCTTC.

The rearrangement uses TRBV7-9 and TRBJ2-7; maybe TRBD1 (5 bases). Germline CDR1 is SEHNR and CDR2 is FQNEAQ (reference sequence). The CDR3 loop spans 15 amino acids. The germline V and J ends were trimmed by 1 base and 4 bases, with 14 bases remaining between them. The CDR3 is CASSLVVGQSYEQYF. CDR3 bases: TGTGCCAGCAGCTTAGTGGTGGGGCAGTCGTACGAGCAGTACTTC.

The rearrangement joins TRBV15 to TRBJ2-7; TRBD2 is a possible D gene (5 bases). The CDR3 runs to 14 residues. CDR1 is LNHNV, CDR2 YYDKDF, per germline (reference sequence). V was trimmed by 1 base and J by 5 bases, leaving 12 bases between them. CDR3 protein: CATSRGSSSHEQYF. DNA of the CDR3: TGTGCCACCAGCAGAGGTTCTAGCAGCCACGAGCAGTACTTC.

The CDR3 DNA is TGTGCCAGTAGTTCTGGGACTAGCGTGGATACGCAGTATTTT. It is translated as CASSSGTSVDTQYF. This chain uses TRBV19 with TRBJ2-3; 10 bases agree with TRBD2. The CDR3 contains 14 residues. Germline CDR1 LNHDA, CDR2 SQIVND (reference sequence). V dropped 5 bases and J dropped 6; count of bases not matched to a gene: 5.

The J gene is TRBJ2-5, the V gene TRBV15, with D possibly being TRBD2 (6 bases). Trimming shortened V by 3 bases and J by 5 bases, and 22 bases separated the two germline ends. The CDR3 has 17 residues. The germline CDR1 and CDR2 sequences are LNHNV and YYDKDF (reference sequence). The CDR3 region is CATSSQVIAVPRETQYF. Written as DNA, the CDR3 is TGTGCCACCAGCAGCCAGGTTATAGCGGTACCCAGGGAGACCCAGTACTTC.

CDR3 coding DNA: TGTGCCAGCAGTACTAGCGGGATTCTCGATACGCAGTATTTT. Protein: CASSTSGILDTQYF. The V and J genes are TRBV6-6 and TRBJ2-3; 10 bases map to TRBD2. V lost 5 bases to trimming and J lost 6 bases; unmatched junction nucleotides: 5. CDR1 is MNHNY, CDR2 SVGAGI, per germline (reference sequence). The CDR3 is made up of 14 amino acids.

The genes are TRBV27 and TRBJ2-7, with a tentative D call TRBD1 (5 bases). The V gene lost 5 bases and the J gene lost 2 bases, with 13 bases spanning the gap. The CDR3 totals 14 residues. Germline CDR1 reads MNHEY; CDR2 reads SMNVEV (reference sequence). The CDR3 reads CASSPTGSAYEQYF. DNA of the CDR3: TGTGCCAGCAGTCCCACAGGAAGCGCCTACGAGCAGTACTTC.

Note on this clone: Germline is not matched at one junction end, which may reflect a read error. The V and J genes are TRBV9 and TRBJ2-1; TRBD2 matches at 8 bases. There are 17 residues in the CDR3. The germline V gene encodes CDR1 SGDLS and CDR2 YYNGEE. The chain's CDR3 is CASSAGLAGSSDNEQFF. In DNA form, the CDR3 reads TGTGCCAGCAGCGCGGGATTAGCGGGAAGCTCCGACAATGAGCAGTTCTTC.

The chain uses TRBV27 and TRBJ2-3, with D perhaps matching TRBD2 (7 bases). The germline gives CDR1 MNHEY, CDR2 SMNVEV (reference sequence). The CDR3 length is 14 residues. The V gene lost 2 bases and the J gene lost 3 bases, with 9 bases spanning the gap. The CDR3 nucleotides are TGTGCCAGCAGTTTAGAGGGGGGGACAGATACGCAGTATTTT. Amino acids: CASSLEGGTDTQYF.

The gene calls are TRBV9 and TRBJ1-1, with D unresolved. The CDR3 loop spans 13 amino acids. Germline V CDR1 and CDR2: SGDLS, YYNGEE. Between the trimmed V and J ends, which lost 0 bases and 0 bases, there was a span of 3 bases. CDR3 in amino acids: CASSVAMNTEAFF. The DNA of the CDR3 is TGTGCCAGCAGCGTAGCCATGAACACTGAAGCTTTCTTT.